This T cell receptor (beta chain) was recovered during a study of cytomegalovirus exposure and HLA in healthy donors. The germline gives CDR1 SGHTA, CDR2 FQGTGA. Trimming removed 5 bases at V and 5 bases at J, with 3 bases between. CDR3 length: 11 amino acids. This clone was recorded once. The PCR had 60 Vbeta and 13 Jbeta primers. Clones were read by immunoSEQ multiplex PCR, and TCRdb kept only the in-frame ones, dropping some. The sample holds over 200,000 clones, just under 85% seen once. This chain connects TRBV7-3 to TRBJ2-2; D is ambiguous. The receptor was isolated from a woman between 40 and 50 years old in good health and CMV-seronegative. What was sequenced was PBMCs. The CDR3 coding sequence is TGTGCCAGCAGCCAAACCGGGGAGCTGTTTTTT. Its protein product is CASSQTGELFF.